This T cell receptor (beta chain) was found in a study of T cell changes during pregnancy in multiple sclerosis. CDR1 and CDR2 (germline): SEHNR, FQNEAQ (reference sequence). Trimming removed 3 bases at V and 7 bases at J, with 13 bases between. The CDR3 length is 14 residues. The table came from immunoSEQ multiplex PCR; TCRdb's copy has only in-frame clones and leaves some out. Among about 64,000 clones, about 90% were seen once, and the ten largest hold roughly 2.2%. The source was peripheral blood, collected in the second trimester of pregnancy. The chain employs TRBV7-9 and TRBJ2-1, with D unclear. The sequence was obtained from a female donor in good health, enrolled as a control in a pregnancy study. The CDR3: CASSFLSDGNEQFF. The CDR3 nucleotides are TGTGCCAGCAGCTTTCTGAGCGATGGGAATGAGCAGTTCTTC. Filled out from reference TRBV7-9 and TRBJ2-1, the complete variable domain reads DTGVSQNPRHKITKRGQNVTFRCDPISEHNRLYWYRQTLGQGPEFLTYFQNEAQLEKSRLLSDRFSAERPKGSFSTLEIQRTEQGDSAMYLCASSFLSDGNEQFFGPGTRLTVL.